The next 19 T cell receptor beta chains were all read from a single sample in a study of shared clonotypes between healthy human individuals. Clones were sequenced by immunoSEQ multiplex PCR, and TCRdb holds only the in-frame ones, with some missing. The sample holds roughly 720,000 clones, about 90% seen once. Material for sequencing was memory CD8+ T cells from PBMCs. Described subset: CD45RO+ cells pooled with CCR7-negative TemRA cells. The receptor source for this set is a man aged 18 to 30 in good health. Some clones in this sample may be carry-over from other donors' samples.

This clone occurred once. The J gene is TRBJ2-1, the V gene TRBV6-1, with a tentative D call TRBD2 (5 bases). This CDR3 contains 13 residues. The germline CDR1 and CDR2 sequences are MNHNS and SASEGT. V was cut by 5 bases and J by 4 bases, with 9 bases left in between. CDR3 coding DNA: TGTGCCAGCAGTAACGGGATTTACAATGAGCAGTTCTTC. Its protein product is CASSNGIYNEQFF.

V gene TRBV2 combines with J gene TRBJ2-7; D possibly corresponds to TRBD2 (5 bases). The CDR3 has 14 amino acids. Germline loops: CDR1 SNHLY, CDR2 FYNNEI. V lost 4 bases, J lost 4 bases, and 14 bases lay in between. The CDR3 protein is CASSVWGVGYEQYF. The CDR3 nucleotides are TGTGCCAGCAGTGTCTGGGGAGTCGGGTACGAGCAGTACTTC.

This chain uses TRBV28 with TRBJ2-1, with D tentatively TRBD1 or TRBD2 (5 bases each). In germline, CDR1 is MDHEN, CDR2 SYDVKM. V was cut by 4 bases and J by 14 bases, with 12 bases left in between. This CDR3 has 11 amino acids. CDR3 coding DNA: TGTGCCAGCAGTTCCAGGGAGTTCAAGTTCTTC. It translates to CASSSREFKFF.

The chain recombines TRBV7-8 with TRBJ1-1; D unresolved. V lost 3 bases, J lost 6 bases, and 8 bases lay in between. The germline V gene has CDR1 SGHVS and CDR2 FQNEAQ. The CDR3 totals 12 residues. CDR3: CASSFGGAEAFF. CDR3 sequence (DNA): TGTGCCAGCAGCTTCGGTGGCGCTGAAGCTTTCTTT.

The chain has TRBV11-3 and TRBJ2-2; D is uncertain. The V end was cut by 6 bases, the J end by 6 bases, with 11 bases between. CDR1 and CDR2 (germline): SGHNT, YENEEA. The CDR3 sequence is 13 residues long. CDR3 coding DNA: TGTGCCAGCAGTGGTAGCCGAGCCGGGGAGCTGTTTTTT. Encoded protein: CASSGSRAGELFF.

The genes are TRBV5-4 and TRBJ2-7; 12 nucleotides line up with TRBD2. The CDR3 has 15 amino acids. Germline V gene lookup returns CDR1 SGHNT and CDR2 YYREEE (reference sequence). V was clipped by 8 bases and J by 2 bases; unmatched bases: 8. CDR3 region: CASAYLAGGAYEQYF. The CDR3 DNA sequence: TGTGCCAGTGCCTACCTAGCGGGAGGGGCCTACGAGCAGTACTTC.

CDR3 bases: TGTGCCAGCAGCACTGGGGGAGGGGGAGGCTACGAGCAGTACTTC. Its translation is CASSTGGGGGYEQYF. This chain links TRBV5-6 with TRBJ2-7; TRBD2 might be the D (7 bases). CDR1 is SGHDT and CDR2 is YYEEEE in the germline V gene. This CDR3 has 15 amino acids. Trimming took 4 bases from V and 3 from J, leaving 17 bases between them.

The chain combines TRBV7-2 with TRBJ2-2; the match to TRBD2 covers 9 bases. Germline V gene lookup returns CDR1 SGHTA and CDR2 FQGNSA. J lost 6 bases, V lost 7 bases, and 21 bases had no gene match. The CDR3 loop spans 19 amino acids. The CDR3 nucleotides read TGTGCCAGCACCATCAGCGGGAGGTTGGGGCTTTTGGAGCCCGGGGAGCTGTTTTTT. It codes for CASTISGRLGLLEPGELFF.

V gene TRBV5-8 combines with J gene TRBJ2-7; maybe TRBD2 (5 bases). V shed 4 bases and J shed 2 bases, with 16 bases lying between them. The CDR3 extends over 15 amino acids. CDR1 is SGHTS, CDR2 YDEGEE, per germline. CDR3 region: CASSAVRSGPYEQYF. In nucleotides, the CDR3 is TGTGCCAGCAGCGCTGTAAGGAGCGGACCCTACGAGCAGTACTTC.

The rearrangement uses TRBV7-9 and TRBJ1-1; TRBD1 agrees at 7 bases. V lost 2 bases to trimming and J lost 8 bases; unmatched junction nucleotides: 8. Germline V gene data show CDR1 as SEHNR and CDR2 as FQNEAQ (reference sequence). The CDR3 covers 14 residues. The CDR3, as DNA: TGTGCCAGCAGCTTACCCAAAGACAGGGCGGAAGCTTTCTTT. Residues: CASSLPKDRAEAFF.

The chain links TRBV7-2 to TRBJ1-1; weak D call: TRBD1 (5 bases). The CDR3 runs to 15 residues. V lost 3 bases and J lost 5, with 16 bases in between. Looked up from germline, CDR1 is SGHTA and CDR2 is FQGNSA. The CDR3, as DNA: TGTGCCAGCAGCTTGAATGGGGGGAGAGGGACTGAAGCTTTCTTT. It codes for CASSLNGGRGTEAFF.

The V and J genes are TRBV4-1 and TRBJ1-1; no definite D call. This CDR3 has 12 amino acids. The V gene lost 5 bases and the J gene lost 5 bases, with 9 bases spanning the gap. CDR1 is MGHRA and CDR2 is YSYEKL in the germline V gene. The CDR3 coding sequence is TGCGCCAGCAGCTCCCCCCTAACTGAAGCTTTCTTT. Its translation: CASSSPLTEAFF.

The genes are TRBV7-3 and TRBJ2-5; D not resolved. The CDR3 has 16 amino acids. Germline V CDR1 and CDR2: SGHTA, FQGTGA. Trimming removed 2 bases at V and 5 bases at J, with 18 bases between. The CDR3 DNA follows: TGTGCCAGCAGCTTAGACATTAGTATGGGCTTTGAGACCCAGTACTTC. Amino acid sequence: CASSLDISMGFETQYF.

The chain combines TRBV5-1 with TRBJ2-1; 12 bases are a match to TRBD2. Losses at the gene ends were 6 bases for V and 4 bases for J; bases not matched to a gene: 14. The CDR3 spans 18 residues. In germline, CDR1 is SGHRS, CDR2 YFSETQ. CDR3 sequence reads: CASTGLAGPGGVYNEQFF. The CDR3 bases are TGCGCCAGCACTGGACTAGCGGGGCCTGGGGGAGTATACAATGAGCAGTTCTTC. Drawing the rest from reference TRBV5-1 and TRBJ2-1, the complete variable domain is KAGVTQTPRYLIKTRGQQVTLSCSPISGHRSVSWYQQTPGQGLQFLFEYFSETQRNKGNFPGRFSGRQFSNSRSEMNVSTLELGDSALYLCASTGLAGPGGVYNEQFFGPGTRLTVL.

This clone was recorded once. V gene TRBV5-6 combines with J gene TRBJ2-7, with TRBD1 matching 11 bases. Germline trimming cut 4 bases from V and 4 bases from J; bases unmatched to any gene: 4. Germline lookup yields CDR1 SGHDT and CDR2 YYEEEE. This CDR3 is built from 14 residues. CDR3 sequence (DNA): TGTGCCAGCAGCATAGGGACAGGGGGGTACGAGCAGTACTTC. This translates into CASSIGTGGYEQYF.

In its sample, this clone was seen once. CDR3 residues: CASSLGTKAFF. CDR3 DNA sequence: TGTGCCAGCAGTTTAGGGACGAAAGCTTTCTTT. The V and J genes are TRBV27 and TRBJ1-1; tentatively, D is TRBD1 (5 bases). Germline values: CDR1 MNHEY, CDR2 SMNVEV (reference sequence). V lost 2 bases, J lost 9 bases, and 7 bases lay in between. This CDR3 region has 11 residues.

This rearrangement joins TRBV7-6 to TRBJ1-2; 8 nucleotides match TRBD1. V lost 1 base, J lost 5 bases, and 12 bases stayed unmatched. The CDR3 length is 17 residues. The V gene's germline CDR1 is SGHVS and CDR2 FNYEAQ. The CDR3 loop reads CASSLVGQGARGYGYTF. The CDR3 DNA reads TGTGCCAGCAGCTTAGTTGGGCAGGGGGCGCGTGGGTATGGCTACACCTTC. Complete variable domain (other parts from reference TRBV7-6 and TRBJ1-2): GAGVSQSPRYKVTKRGQDVALRCDPISGHVSLYWYRQALGQGPEFLTYFNYEAQQDKSGLPNDRFSAERPEGSISTLTIQRTEQRDSAMYRCASSLVGQGARGYGYTFGSGTRLTVV.

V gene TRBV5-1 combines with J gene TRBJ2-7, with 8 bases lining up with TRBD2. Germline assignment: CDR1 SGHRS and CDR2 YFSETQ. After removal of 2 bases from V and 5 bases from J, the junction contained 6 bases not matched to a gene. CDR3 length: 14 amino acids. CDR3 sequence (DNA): TGCGCCAGCAGCTTCGCGGGAGGAGTCAACGAGCAGTACTTC. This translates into CASSFAGGVNEQYF.

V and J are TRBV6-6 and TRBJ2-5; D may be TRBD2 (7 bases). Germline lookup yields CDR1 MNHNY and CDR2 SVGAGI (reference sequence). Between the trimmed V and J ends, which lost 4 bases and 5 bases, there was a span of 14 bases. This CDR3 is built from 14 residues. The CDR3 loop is CASSWSPGGETQYF. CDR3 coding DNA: TGTGCCAGCAGTTGGTCGCCGGGGGGCGAGACCCAGTACTTC.